Included here is one T cell receptor beta chain sequence, with context. These data come from a study of shared clonotypes between healthy human individuals. Trimming left V 1 base short and J 4 bases short, with 13 bases between. The CDR3 runs 15 residues. CDR1 is LGHNA, CDR2 YNFKEQ, per germline. Several immunoSEQ 96-well plates shared each subset's DNA, each plate a replicate. The protocol was immunoSEQ multiplex PCR, while the TCRdb copy is restricted to in-frame clones and leaves out a portion. The sample lists roughly 2.5 million clones, approximately 92% occurring once. Sequencing used naive CD4+ T cells sorted from blood. Stated subset: CD45RA+ positively selected. This sequence was found in a man younger than 35 in good health. This chain joins TRBV4-2 and TRBJ1-1; D call uncertain. In nucleotides, the CDR3 is TGTGCCAGCAGCCAAGTAACGGCGCCGGGCACTGAAGCTTTCTTT. Residues: CASSQVTAPGTEAFF.